Listed below are T cell receptor beta chains from one sample, sequenced in a study of blood T cell repertoires in COVID-19. The method was immunoSEQ multiplex PCR; TCRdb's version includes in-frame clones alone and lacks a portion of them. This table holds some 230,000 clones, 80% to 85% found once. Sequencing was performed on peripheral blood. The source of these receptors is a woman in her sixties or seventies with acute or convalescent COVID-19. Both conserved end residues are part of each CDR3. D genes are given only for firm matches. The listing skips clone size in some rows; elsewhere it reads once, few, many or a size class.

j_call d_call clone_size v_call cdr3_nt cdr3_aa
TRBJ1-2 . . TRBV3-1/TRBV3-2 TGTGCCAGCAGCCAAGATGGCGGGTCGCGCTACACCTTC CASSQDGGSRYTF
TRBJ1-1 TRBD1 once TRBV29-1 TGCAGCGTTGTTTGGACAGGGAACACTGAAGCTTTCTTT CSVVWTGNTEAFF
TRBJ2-1 TRBD2 . TRBV4-2 TGTGCCAGCAGCCAAGATTGGCTAGCGGGGGGGGCTGTTGAGCAGTTCTTC CASSQDWLAGGAVEQFF
TRBJ1-5 . few TRBV5-6 TGTGCCAGCAGCCCCTGGGGGGGGTGGAATCAGCCCCAGCATTTT CASSPWGGWNQPQHF
TRBJ1-6 . . TRBV27 TGTGCCAGCAGCACCTCCCCGAGTTATAATTCACCCCTCCACTTT CASSTSPSYNSPLHF
TRBJ1-1 TRBD1 . TRBV2 TGTGCCACCTCCGGACAGGCGAACACTGAAGCTTTCTTT CATSGQANTEAFF
TRBJ2-5 . . TRBV6-5 TGTGCCAGCAGTCCGCCGGGGGGCCTCCAAGAGACCCAGTACTTC CASSPPGGLQETQYF
TRBJ1-5 . . TRBV6-1 TGTGCCAGCAGTGAAGGACCAGGGCACAATCAGCCCCAGCATTTT CASSEGPGHNQPQHF
TRBJ1-1 . . TRBV10-1 TGCGCCAGCAGTGAGTCCTCAGGGAACACTGAAGCTTTCTTT CASSESSGNTEAFF
TRBJ1-1 . . TRBV2 TGTGTCAGCAGTTCAGAGGGGAGGACTGAAGCTTTCTTT CVSSSEGRTEAFF
TRBJ1-3 . once TRBV21-1 TGTGCCAGCAGCCGTAATTCGCGCGGAAACACCATATATTTT CASSRNSRGNTIYF
TRBJ1-1 TRBD1 . TRBV2 TGTGCCAGCAGGGACAGGCTGAACACTGAAGCTTTCTTT CASRDRLNTEAFF
TRBJ1-2 TRBD1 . TRBV5-1 TGCGCCAGCAGACCCGGGACAGGGGACGGCTACACCTTC CASRPGTGDGYTF
TRBJ1-2 . . TRBV7-2 TGTGCCAGCAGCCTAGGGGCAGGGGACTATGGCTACACCTTC CASSLGAGDYGYTF
TRBJ2-2 . few TRBV7-9 TGTGCCAGCAGCTTAGAGATTCAACTCGGGGAGCTGTTTTTT CASSLEIQLGELFF
TRBJ1-1 . . TRBV4-2 TGTGCCAGCAGCCAATCCAATCAGGGTAGCACTGAAGCTTTCTTT CASSQSNQGSTEAFF
TRBJ2-2 TRBD2 . TRBV5-1 TGCGCCAGCAGCAGTCTAGCGGGGGGGAACACCGGGGAGCTGTTTTTT CASSSLAGGNTGELFF
TRBJ1-4 . . TRBV7-8 TGTGCCAGCAGCTTATCTTTCGGGAATGAAAAACTGTTTTTT CASSLSFGNEKLFF
TRBJ2-1 TRBD2 . TRBV5-1 TGCGCCAGCAGCTTGCAACTAGCGGGGACCAATGAGCAGTTCTTC CASSLQLAGTNEQFF
TRBJ1-2 . . TRBV6-5 TGTGCCAGCAGAAGCCAGGGGAGCTATGGCTACACCTTC CASRSQGSYGYTF